The 23 T cell receptor beta chains reported below all come from one sample, sequenced in a study of human T cells and chemical hapten exposure. The time point: pre-sensitization, week 0. Treatment meaning: therapeutic diphenylcyclopropenone sensitization with weekly scalp DPC. TCRdb re-called the RACE reads through MiXCR, storing one row per CDR3 protein. The sample contains under 300,000 distinct CDR3 sequences, around 7% of which appear only once. The material was whole blood, obtained in connection with sensitization to the hapten diphenylcyclopropenone (DPC). The receptor source for this set is a man aged 18 to 29 with alopecia areata. Some clones in this sample may be carry-over from other donors' samples.

CDR3 DNA sequence: TGTGCCAGCAGCCCAGGGACAGGGACAACTGAAGCTTTCTTT. It codes for CASSPGTGTTEAFF. V is TRBV13 and J is TRBJ1-1; 9 bases match TRBD1. V was clipped by 5 bases and J by 5 bases; unmatched bases: 6. The CDR3 contains 14 residues. Per the germline V gene, CDR1 is PRHDT and CDR2 is FYEKMQ (reference sequence).

V gene TRBV7-9 combines with J gene TRBJ2-1; either TRBD1 or TRBD2 may supply D (5 bases each). This CDR3 contains 14 residues. V was pared by 5 bases and J by 4 bases, with 12 bases between. CDR1 is SEHNR and CDR2 is FQNEAQ in the germline V gene (reference sequence). CDR3 loop: CASSGRDGYNEQFF. CDR3 bases: TGTGCCAGCAGCGGCCGGGACGGGTACAATGAGCAGTTCTTC.

This chain connects TRBV6-5 to TRBJ1-2, with TRBD1 matching 10 bases. Germline-derived CDR1 and CDR2 are MNHEY and SVGAGI. V shed 5 bases, J shed 8 bases, and the junction held 5 bases outside the gene matches. The CDR3 has 13 amino acids. The CDR3 DNA reads TGTGCCAGCAGTAACCGGGACAGGGGCGGCTACACCTTC. Encoded protein: CASSNRDRGGYTF.

There are a few counts of this clonotype. The V and J genes are TRBV2 and TRBJ2-1; TRBD1 agrees at 8 bases. The V segment lost 2 bases and the J segment 6 bases; nucleotides outside the gene matches: 6. The CDR3 loop spans 15 amino acids. CDR1 is SNHLY and CDR2 is FYNNEI in the germline V gene. This CDR3 is CASSEQGAVGNEQFF. The CDR3, as DNA: TGTGCCAGCAGTGAACAGGGGGCTGTTGGCAATGAGCAGTTCTTC.

This clonotype was seen ten or more times. J is TRBJ2-5 and V is TRBV6-5; D remains unclear. The CDR3 spans 14 residues. The ends were cut back, 6 bases at V and 4 bases at J, with 15 bases in the middle. Germline values: CDR1 MNHEY, CDR2 SVGAGI. CDR3 DNA sequence: TGTGCCAGCAGCTTCAGTGGGGTGGGAGAGACCCAGTACTTC. Encoded protein: CASSFSGVGETQYF.

This clonotype has a count of ten or more. The V and J genes are TRBV7-6 and TRBJ1-1; 8 bases align to TRBD1. Trimming at V came to 1 base and at J to 5 bases, leaving 6 bases not matched to a gene. CDR3 length: 15 residues. Germline V gene data show CDR1 as SGHVS and CDR2 as FNYEAQ. The CDR3 DNA follows: TGTGCCAGCAGCTTAGGGCGGACAGGGTCGACTGAAGCTTTCTTT. Translation: CASSLGRTGSTEAFF. The entire variable domain, with the rest obtained from reference TRBV7-6 and TRBJ1-1, is as follows: GAGVSQSPRYKVTKRGQDVALRCDPISGHVSLYWYRQALGQGPEFLTYFNYEAQQDKSGLPNDRFSAERPEGSISTLTIQRTEQRDSAMYRCASSLGRTGSTEAFFGQGTRLTVV.

This clonotype occurred a few times. The CDR3 spells CASSEPQTGQEAFF. In DNA form, the CDR3 reads TGTGCCAGCAGTGAGCCTCAGACAGGCCAAGAAGCTTTCTTT. The chain has TRBV25-1 and TRBJ1-1, with D maybe TRBD1 (6 bases). Germline V gene sequence: CDR1 MGHDK, CDR2 SYGVNS. Deletions cut 3 bases from V and 8 bases from J, with 16 bases between. This CDR3 region has 14 residues.

This clonotype turned up a few times. The gene calls are TRBV24-1 and TRBJ1-2, with D uncertain. This CDR3 comprises 13 residues. With 9 bases removed from V and 5 bases from J, the gap between germline ends came to 15 bases. The V gene's germline CDR1 is KGHDR and CDR2 SFDVKD. DNA for the CDR3: TGTGCCACCGGGAATCCTGAGGCGTATGGCTACACCTTC. The encoded protein is CATGNPEAYGYTF.

Ten or more counts support this clonotype. The chain links TRBV18 to TRBJ1-1; D is possibly TRBD1 (6 bases). CDR1 KGHSH and CDR2 LQKENI come from the germline V gene. The CDR3 is 14 residues long. V shed 6 bases and J shed 0 bases, with 11 bases lying between them. CDR3 loop: CASSMTGVNTEAFF. The CDR3 DNA is TGTGCCAGCTCGATGACAGGCGTGAACACTGAAGCTTTCTTT.

This clonotype is classed as medium-sized (0.01 to 0.1%). This chain connects TRBV28 to TRBJ2-5, with D possibly matching TRBD2 (5 bases). This CDR3 comprises 15 residues. V dropped 7 bases and J dropped 1 base, with 16 bases sitting between them. The germline V gene encodes CDR1 MDHEN and CDR2 SYDVKM. The DNA for the CDR3 is TGTGCCAGCAACTACCTCGGAGGACTCCAAGAGACCCAGTACTTC. Encoded protein: CASNYLGGLQETQYF. Full variable domain (missing parts from reference TRBV28 and TRBJ2-5): DVKVTQSSRYLVKRTGEKVFLECVQDMDHENMFWYRQDPGLGLRLIYFSYDVKMKEKGDIPEGYSVSREKKERFSLILESASTNQTSMYLCASNYLGGLQETQYFGPGTRLLVL.

This chain joins TRBV28 and TRBJ1-2; possible D gene TRBD1, 6 bases. The CDR3 runs to 14 residues. Germline CDR1 reads MDHEN; CDR2 reads SYDVKM. Between the trimmed V and J ends, which lost 7 bases and 4 bases, there was a span of 16 bases. The CDR3 region has the DNA TGTGCCAGCATCCCCCGGGGGCGCAGCTATGGCTACACCTTC. Its protein is CASIPRGRSYGYTF.

Only a few counts were recorded for this clonotype. The rearrangement links TRBV18 to TRBJ2-6; the D is unclear. The V gene lost 2 bases and the J gene lost 1 base, with 6 bases spanning the gap. Per the germline V gene, CDR1 is KGHSH and CDR2 is LQKENI. The CDR3 spans 15 residues. CDR3 DNA sequence: TGTGCCAGCTCACCAACGGTTTCTGGGGCCAACGTCCTGACTTTC. This gives the protein CASSPTVSGANVLTF.

The sample holds a few counts of this clonotype. This chain connects TRBV14 to TRBJ2-3; maybe TRBD1 (6 bases). The V gene's germline CDR1 is SGHDN and CDR2 FVKESK. The CDR3 length is 16 residues. The V and J ends lost 1 base and 3 bases respectively, with 14 bases between them. The DNA for the CDR3 is TGTGCCAGCAGCCAAGGGGCGCAGGGGCTAACAGATACGCAGTATTTT. It codes for CASSQGAQGLTDTQYF.

This clonotype is a singleton in its sample. V and J are TRBV20-1 and TRBJ1-6; D is uncertain. The CDR3 is made up of 15 amino acids. The V end lost 2 bases, the J end lost 0 bases, and 8 bases lay between the germline ends. Germline-derived CDR1 and CDR2 are DFQATT and SNEGSKA (reference sequence). The CDR3 loop is CSARYSSSYNSPLHF. In DNA, the CDR3 is TGCAGTGCTAGATATTCAAGCTCCTATAATTCACCCCTCCACTTT.

The table lists this clonotype with a few counts. The V call is TRBV15, the J call TRBJ2-2; D perhaps matches TRBD1 (5 bases). In germline, CDR1 is LNHNV, CDR2 YYDKDF (reference sequence). This CDR3 is 15 amino acids long. The V end lost 5 bases, the J end lost 1 base, and 11 bases lay between the germline ends. The CDR3 here is CATSSVTGNTGELFF. CDR3 bases: TGTGCCACCAGCTCAGTCACAGGGAACACCGGGGAGCTGTTTTTT.

This sequence joins TRBV5-1 and TRBJ2-2; 9 positions agree with TRBD2. The germline V gene has CDR1 SGHRS and CDR2 YFSETQ. After removal of 5 bases from V and 0 bases from J, the junction contained 5 bases not matched to a gene. This CDR3 contains 16 residues. In DNA, the CDR3 is TGCGCCAGCAGGCGGGAGGGGACAACGAACACCGGGGAGCTGTTTTTT. This translates into CASRREGTTNTGELFF.

This clonotype was counted at least ten times. The rearrangement joins TRBV5-1 to TRBJ2-5; D perhaps matches TRBD2 (6 bases). Germline-derived CDR1 and CDR2 are SGHRS and YFSETQ. The CDR3 is made up of 14 amino acids. Trimming took 6 bases from V and 2 from J, leaving 14 bases between them. This CDR3 is CASKPTSGQETQYF. The CDR3 coding sequence is TGCGCCAGCAAACCCACAAGCGGGCAAGAGACCCAGTACTTC.

This sequence joins TRBV4-1 and TRBJ1-5; weak D call: TRBD1 (5 bases). Trimming took 0 bases from V and 3 from J, leaving 15 bases between them. Looked up from germline, CDR1 is MGHRA and CDR2 is YSYEKL. The CDR3 has 17 amino acids. The CDR3 nucleotides read TGCGCCAGCAGCCAAGATATACCAGGGACCTTCAATCAGCCCCAGCATTTT. Encoded protein: CASSQDIPGTFNQPQHF.

This clonotype was recorded at least ten times. V is TRBV6-5 and J is TRBJ1-1, with D hard to call. The germline V gene encodes CDR1 MNHEY and CDR2 SVGAGI. CDR3 length equals 13 residues. V lost 6 bases and J 0 bases, leaving 8 bases between the germline ends. CDR3 loop: CASRPTLNTEAFF. The DNA for the CDR3 is TGTGCCAGCAGACCCACACTGAACACTGAAGCTTTCTTT.

J is TRBJ2-2 and V is TRBV6-1; D perhaps matches TRBD2 (5 bases). The CDR3 runs 16 residues. CDR1 is MNHNS and CDR2 is SASEGT in the germline V gene. Trimming left V 1 base short and J 9 bases short, with 18 bases between. The CDR3 DNA reads as TGTGCCAGCAGTGAAGGGGCGGAGGTAGTAGGGCGGGAGCTGTTTTTT. Its translation is CASSEGAEVVGRELFF.

This chain links TRBV4-1 with TRBJ1-6; 10 bases align to TRBD1. V was pared by 1 base and J by 5 bases, with 11 bases of the junction left unmatched. The CDR3 has 19 amino acids. Germline assignment: CDR1 MGHRA and CDR2 YSYEKL. This chain's CDR3 is CASSQGPRDRGTNNSPLHF. For the CDR3, the DNA is TGCGCCAGCAGCCAAGGGCCCCGGGACAGGGGCACTAATAATTCACCCCTCCACTTT.

This clonotype was counted between two and nine times. The chain employs TRBV25-1 and TRBJ2-3; either TRBD1 or TRBD2 may supply D (5 bases each). The germline V gene has CDR1 MGHDK and CDR2 SYGVNS. Between the trimmed V and J ends, which lost 0 bases and 3 bases, there was a span of 10 bases. The CDR3 length is 15 residues. CDR3 DNA: TGTGCCAGCAGTGAATATACAGGCGGGACAGATACGCAGTATTTT. Amino acid sequence: CASSEYTGGTDTQYF.

The CDR3 DNA reads TGCAGCGCCTCAGAGGGTAGCGCCTACGAGCAGTACGTC. As protein: CSASEGSAYEQYV. The rearrangement links TRBV29-1 to TRBJ2-7, with D maybe TRBD2 (5 bases). Germline CDR1 is SQVTM and CDR2 is ANQGSEA. V lost 7 bases and J lost 2, with 15 bases in between. The CDR3 runs 13 residues.